These T cell receptor beta chains were read from a single sample in a study of cytotoxic CD8 clonotypes in ibrutinib-treated CLL. Produced via immunoSEQ multiplex PCR; TCRdb's table is partial and in-frame only. The sample has about 14,000 clones; about two thirds are singletons. The sequencing used PBMCs, collected before ibrutinib treatment. All receptors come from a human donor with chronic lymphocytic leukemia. CDR3s include the opening cysteine and the closing phenylalanine or tryptophan. The D gene is left open where the match is weak. Rows give clone size only sometimes, using once, few, many, or a class for an expanded clone.

CDR3 protein | CDR3 DNA | D gene | J gene | V gene | CDR3 length | clone size
CASSPLGTVQDSPLHF | TGTGCCAGCAGCCCACTGGGGACAGTTCAAGATTCACCCCTCCACTTT | TRBD1 | TRBJ1-6 | TRBV5-5 | 16 | few
CASSPNQNTGELFF | TGTGCCAGCTCACCGAACCAGAACACCGGGGAGCTGTTTTTT | . | TRBJ2-2 | TRBV18 | 14 | .
CASGLGQGGNQPQHF | TGTGCTAGTGGTTTGGGACAGGGGGGCAATCAGCCCCAGCATTTT | TRBD1 | TRBJ1-5 | TRBV12-5 | 15 | .
CASSGGGRNQPQHF | TGCGCCAGCAGTGGGGGCGGACGCAATCAGCCCCAGCATTTT | . | TRBJ1-5 | TRBV10-2 | 14 | few
CASAGKGGVTEAFF | TGCGCCAGCGCTGGGAAGGGGGGTGTCACTGAAGCTTTCTTT | . | TRBJ1-1 | TRBV5-1 | 14 | .
CASSEPGTEQFF | TGCGCCAGCAGTGAGCCGGGGACTGAGCAGTTCTTC | . | TRBJ2-1 | TRBV10-1 | 12 | .
CSVVDGPRAFF | TGCAGCGTTGTCGACGGCCCGAGAGCTTTCTTT | . | TRBJ1-1 | TRBV29-1 | 11 | .
CARSRLAGEAGELFF | TGTGCCCGGAGTCGGTTGGCAGGGGAGGCTGGGGAGCTGTTTTTT | . | TRBJ2-2 | TRBV30 | 15 | .
CASSLTGGSGQPQHF | TGTGCCAGCAGCTTAACAGGGGGCTCGGGTCAGCCCCAGCATTTT | TRBD1 | TRBJ1-5 | TRBV7-9 | 15 | .
CASSRIGQGNTEAFF | TGTGCCAGCAGCCGAATCGGTCAGGGGAACACTGAAGCTTTCTTT | . | TRBJ1-1 | TRBV11-2 | 15 | few
CASSLGGTLPNEKLFF | TGTGCCAGCAGCTTAGGGGGGACCCTGCCTAATGAAAAACTGTTTTTT | . | TRBJ1-4 | TRBV11-2 | 16 | .
CASSPSGDTEAFF | TGTGCCAGCAGCCCGTCCGGAGACACTGAAGCTTTCTTT | . | TRBJ1-1 | TRBV4-2 | 13 | once
CASSVTSGPRDEQFF | TGTGCCAGCAGTGTGACTAGCGGGCCTAGGGATGAGCAGTTCTTC | TRBD2 | TRBJ2-1 | TRBV25-1 | 15 | .
CASSEDRGRTEAFF | TGTGCCAGCAGTGAGGACAGGGGGCGCACTGAAGCTTTCTTT | TRBD1 | TRBJ1-1 | TRBV6-1 | 14 | .
CSGRTDMNTEAFF | TGCAGCGGCCGGACAGATATGAACACTGAAGCTTTCTTT | . | TRBJ1-1 | TRBV29-1 | 13 | .
CASSSRGTGPGANVLTF | TGCGCCAGCAGCTCAAGGGGGACAGGGCCCGGGGCCAACGTCCTGACTTTC | TRBD1 | TRBJ2-6 | TRBV5-1 | 17 | .
CASSAFRGSPRREQYF | TGTGCCAGCAGTGCATTCAGGGGGTCCCCGCGGCGCGAGCAGTACTTC | TRBD1 | TRBJ2-7 | TRBV27 | 16 | .
CASSQGGLAGGNEQFF | TGCGCCAGCAGCCAAGGGGGACTAGCGGGGGGCAATGAGCAGTTCTTC | TRBD2 | TRBJ2-1 | TRBV4-1 | 16 | few
CASSEVGGTYEQYF | TGTGCCAGCAGTGAAGTGGGCGGTACCTACGAGCAGTACTTC | . | TRBJ2-7 | TRBV6-5 | 14 | .
CASSFLHDTEAFF | TGTGCCAGCAGCTTCCTACACGACACTGAAGCTTTCTTT | . | TRBJ1-1 | TRBV5-4 | 13 | .
CASSLGGPPLGQYF | TGTGCCAGCAGTTTAGGAGGGCCCCCTCTGGGCCAGTACTTC | . | TRBJ2-5 | TRBV27 | 14 | .
CASRSQGPHYGYTF | TGTGCAAGTCGCTCTCAGGGGCCGCACTATGGCTACACCTTC | . | TRBJ1-2 | TRBV12-2 | 14 | .
CASSADRENNSPLHF | TGTGCCAGTAGTGCCGACAGGGAAAATAATTCACCCCTCCACTTT | TRBD1 | TRBJ1-6 | TRBV19 | 15 | .
CASSLSGVLNTEAFF | TGTGCCAGCAGCTTGTCGGGAGTCCTGAACACTGAAGCTTTCTTT | . | TRBJ1-1 | TRBV5-6 | 15 | few
CASSVDRDASPLHF | TGTGCCAGTAGTGTAGACAGGGACGCCTCACCCCTCCACTTT | TRBD1 | TRBJ1-6 | TRBV19 | 14 | .
CASRTSSGTSGDRTDTQYF | TGCGCCAGCAGAACTTCATCCGGGACTAGCGGGGATCGCACAGATACGCAGTATTTT | TRBD2 | TRBJ2-3 | TRBV5-1 | 19 | few
CASSQMKEQYF | TGCGCCAGCAGCCAAATGAAAGAGCAGTACTTC | . | TRBJ2-7 | TRBV4-1 | 11 | .
CASSWDSGANVLTF | TGTGCCAGCAGTTGGGACTCTGGGGCCAACGTCCTGACTTTC | . | TRBJ2-6 | TRBV25-1 | 14 | .
CASSQSTTGELFF | TGTGCCAGCAGCCAATCAACGACCGGGGAGCTGTTTTTT | . | TRBJ2-2 | TRBV16 | 13 | .
CASSPLQGGSIDEQYF | TGTGCCAGCTCACCACTTCAGGGGGGATCAATCGACGAGCAGTACTTC | . | TRBJ2-7 | TRBV18 | 16 | .
CASSAGTGTFSTGELFF | TGTGCCAGCAGCGCCGGGACAGGGACGTTTAGCACCGGGGAGCTGTTTTTT | TRBD1 | TRBJ2-2 | TRBV7-6 | 17 | .
CASSEARDSYEQYF | TGCGCCAGCAGTGAGGCCCGGGATTCCTACGAGCAGTACTTC | . | TRBJ2-7 | TRBV10-1 | 14 | few
CASSYRTRVQEAFF | TGTGCCAGCAGTTATCGGACACGGGTTCAAGAAGCTTTCTTT | . | TRBJ1-1 | TRBV6-5 | 14 | many
CASSRTRSDNTEAFF | TGTGCCAGCAGCAGGACCCGAAGCGATAACACTGAAGCTTTCTTT | . | TRBJ1-1 | TRBV7-2 | 15 | many
CAAAQGRRDYNEQFF | TGTGCAGCAGCTCAGGGACGCAGAGACTACAATGAGCAGTTCTTC | . | TRBJ2-1 | TRBV7-9 | 15 | .
CASSEDRVGEKLFF | TGCGCCAGCAGTGAGGACAGGGTTGGTGAAAAACTGTTTTTT | TRBD1 | TRBJ1-4 | TRBV10-1 | 14 | .
CASSFYTGELFF | TGTGCCAGCAGCTTTTACACCGGGGAGCTGTTTTTT | . | TRBJ2-2 | TRBV7-9 | 12 | .
CSASGQGQIPSGANVLTF | TGCAGCGCTAGCGGACAGGGCCAAATACCCTCTGGGGCCAACGTCCTGACTTTC | . | TRBJ2-6 | TRBV29-1 | 18 | .
CASSLGPGQGRAGNTIYF | TGTGCCAGCAGCTTAGGTCCGGGACAGGGTCGGGCTGGAAACACCATATATTTT | TRBD1 | TRBJ1-3 | TRBV11-2 | 18 | .